This T cell receptor beta chain was documented in a study of shared clonotypes between healthy human individuals (dated by TCRdb to the early 2020s). Context from the whole study: The cohort included three men and a couple of women between 18 and 49 years of age. Per donor, three plates each were used for CD4 naive and CD4 memory, two for CD8 naive, and one for CD8 memory. To estimate repertoire size and how much clonotype sharing occurs between individuals, the study deeply sequenced the blood TCR repertoires of about five healthy adults. To increase sequencing depth and limit assay-specific biases, TCR repertoire library preparation and sequencing were carried out by different laboratories using diverse techniques. Per donor, leukapheresis produced somewhere between about 0.9 and 9.5 billion PBMCs.

Counted from cysteine to phenylalanine, this CDR3 has 16 amino acids. Only CDR3 DNA is held: 48 bases, read in frame from base 1. CDR1 and CDR2, looked up from the germline V gene (reference sequence), are SGHAT and FQDESV. Clipping removes 6 bases from V and 2 bases from J, with 9 as the unmatched junction base count. This clone was observed a handful of times. Its antigen is unknown. Base qualities are missing; no much larger clone stands one base away. Using the deep immunoSEQ assay, multiplex PCR amplified TCR CDR3 regions from genomic DNA. Extracted genomic DNA from each cell subset was spread evenly across all wells of several immunoSEQ 96-well plates, with each plate serving as a replicate. Each replicate PCR for sorted subsets received roughly 0.2 ug genomic DNA, equal to tens of thousands of T cell genomes. The purified libraries were quantified using a Qubit 3.0 fluorometer, sized with a Bioanalyzer 2100, and then quantified again using the KAPA Library Quantification kit. A separate single-read 150-cycle Illumina NextSeq 550 flow cell was used to sequence each immunoSEQ 96-well plate. In the source study's methods: Because the immunoSEQ output held only junctional sequences and lacked quality scores, the filtering could not match the filtering applied to full-length reads. Sequences were annotated with PyIR, a Python wrapper for IgBLAST v1.9, and V/J genes and CDR3 were assigned using IMGT germline references. Any read was removed if the V/J assignment was weak (E-value above 1e-6), the CDR3 was missing, or the read contained stop codons, out-of-frame junctions, or ambiguous translated residues. V3J clonotypes were defined as sequences sharing an identical inferred V gene, J gene, and CDR3 amino acid sequence. Percentage overlap between repertoires was computed as shared unique clonotypes divided by the size of the smaller repertoire. Richness of each repertoire was evaluated using RTK rarefaction, the Chao1 estimator, and Recon v2.1 estimates of unobserved clonotypes. For all TCRbeta clonotypes obtained by the gDNA method from several donors, generation probabilities were computed with OLGA. TCRdb obtained this table from immuneACCESS and retained in-frame rearrangements with V and J assigned. These tables miss some clones; where compared with another copy, unresolved V genes account for less than half of the shortfall, and the remainder is unexplained. That table furnishes V, J and clone size, whereas the DNA furnished D and trimming. In all, the sample holds almost 750,000 clones, and around 77% of those were seen once. The ten largest account for over 1.5% of the sample.

The donors were healthy, HIV-negative adults who had no recently reported acute infections or vaccinations. All donors were Caucasian adults living in Nashville, Tennessee, USA. CD4+ T cells were enriched by magnetic negative selection; naive cells were then positively selected on CD45RA, and the negative fraction formed the memory subset. Blood was obtained by leukapheresis, after which PBMCs were separated by Ficoll-Histopaque density gradient centrifugation and cryopreserved in liquid nitrogen vapor phase. Analytical flow cytometry was used to check the purity and quantity of every magnetically sorted T cell population. Genomic DNA was isolated from each sorted fraction and quantified by UV absorbance on a Nanodrop 2000c. The investigation overall reported the following: Sampling was limited to blood, and TCR repertoires in tissue likely differ from TCR repertoires in blood. Even with the large sequencing depth, rarefaction of the sorted-subset datasets indicated that sequencing was incomplete. Naive subsets generally had larger estimated clonotype richness than memory subsets did. Sharing across a few donors was observed for 4.5% to 6.5% of naive CD4, about 4% of naive CD8, over 2% of memory CD4, and roughly 0.43% of memory CD8 clonotypes. Compared with non-shared clonotypes, clonotypes shared by all four sorted-subset donors had higher generation probabilities. The small number of donors limited the genetic and exposure-history diversity represented. Based on pairwise subsampling, the degree of clonotype sharing among donors was expected to be affected by sequencing depth.

Sequences were obtained from memory CD4+ T cells sorted from blood. Sample cell subset or site, as interpreted from the label and publication: CD45RA-negative fraction. The chain employs TRBV11-1 and TRBJ1-1; TRBD1 aligns with 10 central bases. This receptor was taken from a woman aged 30 to 39 in good health. The base sequence is TGTGCCAGCAGACCGGACAGGGGGGGAGGCAACACTGAAGCTTTCTTT. This is translated as CASRPDRGGGNTEAFF.